This entry lists 5 T cell receptor beta chains sequenced from one sample in a study of response to subunit inactivated influenza vaccine. TCRdb called the RT-PCR reads again in MiXCR, with one record for every CDR3 protein. This sample carries about 700,000 distinct CDR3 sequences, less than 15% of them seen once, and the ten largest clones take 7.6%. Material: PBMCs from blood, obtained 14 to 15 days before vaccination. Receptors originate from a man aged 45 to 65 who received an inactivated influenza vaccine.

This clonotype was seen more than once but under ten times. V usage is TRBV6-1 and J usage is TRBJ2-5; 11 bases match TRBD1. V was clipped by 5 bases and J by 4 bases; unmatched bases: 12. Germline V gives CDR1 MNHNS, CDR2 SASEGT. The CDR3 runs 17 residues. The chain's CDR3 is CASSPDRGPLSLETQYF. In nucleotides, the CDR3 is TGTGCCAGCAGTCCGGACAGGGGGCCGTTATCGTTAGAGACCCAGTACTTC.

This clonotype has more than one count but fewer than ten. CDR3 nucleotides: TGTGCCAGCAGCTTAGCAAACACGGGAAGCTACGAGCAGTACTTC. It encodes CASSLANTGSYEQYF. The chain carries TRBV7-2 and TRBJ2-7, with D possibly TRBD2 on 5 matching bases. CDR1 SGHTA and CDR2 FQGNSA come from the germline V gene. The CDR3 runs 15 residues. The V end lost 0 bases, the J end lost 3 bases, and 12 bases lay between the germline ends.

The chain is built from TRBV18 and TRBJ1-1; D gene ambiguous. CDR3 size: 15 residues. V shed 6 bases and J shed 5 bases, with 19 bases lying between them. Per germline, CDR1 KGHSH and CDR2 LQKENI. CDR3: CASSRDEVPQTEAFF. The CDR3 nucleotides are TGTGCCAGCTCGCGAGATGAGGTCCCGCAAACTGAAGCTTTCTTT.

This clonotype appeared a few times. The chain is built from TRBV5-1 and TRBJ2-3; D unclear. Germline V CDR1 and CDR2: SGHRS, YFSETQ. This CDR3 spans 14 amino acids. Trimming took 1 base from V and 1 from J, leaving 7 bases between them. CDR3 coding DNA: TGCGCCAGCAGCTTGATCGTTGGCACAGATACGCAGTATTTT. Amino acid sequence: CASSLIVGTDTQYF.

This clonotype was recorded at least ten times. V and J are TRBV20-1 and TRBJ2-4; 8 bases align to TRBD2. This CDR3 contains 17 residues. With V trimmed by 3 bases and J by 8 bases, 18 bases remained unmatched. The germline V gene encodes CDR1 DFQATT and CDR2 SNEGSKA (reference sequence). As DNA, the CDR3 is TGCAGTGCTAGGAAAAGTTTACTAGCGGTAATTGCGGACATTCAGTACTTC. Translation gives CSARKSLLAVIADIQYF.